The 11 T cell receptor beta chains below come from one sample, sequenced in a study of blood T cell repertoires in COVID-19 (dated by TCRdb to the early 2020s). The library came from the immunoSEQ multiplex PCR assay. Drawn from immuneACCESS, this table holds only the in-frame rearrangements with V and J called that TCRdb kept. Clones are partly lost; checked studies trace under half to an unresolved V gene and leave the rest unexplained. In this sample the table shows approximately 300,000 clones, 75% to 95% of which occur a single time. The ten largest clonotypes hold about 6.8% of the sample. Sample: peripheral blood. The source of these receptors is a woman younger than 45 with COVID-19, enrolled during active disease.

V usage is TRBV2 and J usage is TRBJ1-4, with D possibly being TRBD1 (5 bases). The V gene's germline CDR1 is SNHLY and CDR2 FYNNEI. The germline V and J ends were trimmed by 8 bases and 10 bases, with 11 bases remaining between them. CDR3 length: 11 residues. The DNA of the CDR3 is TGTGCCAGCTCACAGGAGATAAAACTGTTTTTT. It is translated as CASSQEIKLFF. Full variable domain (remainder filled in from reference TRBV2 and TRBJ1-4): EPEVTQTPSHQVTQMGQEVILRCVPISNHLYFYWYRQILGQKVEFLVSFYNNEISEKSEIFDDQFSVERPDGSNFTLKIRSTKLEDSAMYFCASSQEIKLFFGSGTQLSVL.

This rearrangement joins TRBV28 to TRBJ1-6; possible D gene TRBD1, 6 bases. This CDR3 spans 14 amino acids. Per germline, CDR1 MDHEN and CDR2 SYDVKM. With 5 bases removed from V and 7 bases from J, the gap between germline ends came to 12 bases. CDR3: CASSRTVWNSPLHF. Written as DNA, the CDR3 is TGTGCCAGCAGTCGGACAGTTTGGAATTCACCCCTCCACTTT.

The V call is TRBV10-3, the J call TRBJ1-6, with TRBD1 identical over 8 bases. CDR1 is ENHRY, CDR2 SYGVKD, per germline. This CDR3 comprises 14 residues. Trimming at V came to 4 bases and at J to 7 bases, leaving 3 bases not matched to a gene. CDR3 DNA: TGTGCCATCAGTGGGACAGGGCTGAATTCACCCCTCCACTTT. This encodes CAISGTGLNSPLHF.

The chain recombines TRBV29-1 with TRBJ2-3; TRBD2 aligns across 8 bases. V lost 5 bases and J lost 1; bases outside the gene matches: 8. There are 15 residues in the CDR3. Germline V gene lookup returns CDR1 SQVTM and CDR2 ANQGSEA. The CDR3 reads CSVSTLAGRTDTQYF. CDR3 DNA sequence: TGCAGCGTTTCCACCTTAGCGGGACGCACAGATACGCAGTATTTT.

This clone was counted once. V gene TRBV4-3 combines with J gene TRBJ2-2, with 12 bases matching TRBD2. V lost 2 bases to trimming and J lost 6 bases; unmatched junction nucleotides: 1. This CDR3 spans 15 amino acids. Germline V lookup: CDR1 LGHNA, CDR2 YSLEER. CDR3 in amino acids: CASSQLAGGAGELFF. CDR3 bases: TGCGCCAGCAGCCAACTAGCGGGAGGGGCCGGGGAGCTGTTTTTT.

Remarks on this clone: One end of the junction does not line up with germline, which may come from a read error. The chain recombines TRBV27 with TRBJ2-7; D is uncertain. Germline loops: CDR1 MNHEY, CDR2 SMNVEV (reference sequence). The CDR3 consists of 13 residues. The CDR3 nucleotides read TGTGCCAGCAGTTTAGGAGTCTCCCACGAGCAGTACTTC. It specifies CASSLGVSHEQYF.

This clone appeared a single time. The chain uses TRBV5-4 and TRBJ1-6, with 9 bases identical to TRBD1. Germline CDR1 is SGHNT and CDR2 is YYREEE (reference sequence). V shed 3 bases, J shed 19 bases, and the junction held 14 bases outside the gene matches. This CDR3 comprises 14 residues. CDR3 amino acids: CASSSDKTGTGIHF. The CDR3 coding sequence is TGTGCCAGCAGCTCGGATAAGACCGGGACAGGGATTCACTTT.

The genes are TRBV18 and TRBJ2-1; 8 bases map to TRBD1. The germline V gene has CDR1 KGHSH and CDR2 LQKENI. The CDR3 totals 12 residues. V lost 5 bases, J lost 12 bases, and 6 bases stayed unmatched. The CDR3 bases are TGTGCCAGCTCAGACCGGGACAGGTCGCAGTTCTTC. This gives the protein CASSDRDRSQFF.

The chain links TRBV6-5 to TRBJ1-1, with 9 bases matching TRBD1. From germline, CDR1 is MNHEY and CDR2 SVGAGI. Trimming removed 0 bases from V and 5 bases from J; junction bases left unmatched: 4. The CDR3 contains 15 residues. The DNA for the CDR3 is TGTGCCAGCAGTTACTCCCGGACAGGGGTGACTGAAGCTTTCTTT. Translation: CASSYSRTGVTEAFF.

CDR3 region: CASNQAPPPEAFF. The DNA of the CDR3 is TGTGCCAGCAATCAGGCCCCGCCGCCGGAAGCTTTCTTT. V usage is TRBV7-9 and J usage is TRBJ1-1; D is undetermined. Between the trimmed V and J ends, which lost 7 bases and 8 bases, there was a span of 17 bases. This CDR3 is built from 13 residues. From germline, CDR1 is SEHNR and CDR2 FQNEAQ (reference sequence).

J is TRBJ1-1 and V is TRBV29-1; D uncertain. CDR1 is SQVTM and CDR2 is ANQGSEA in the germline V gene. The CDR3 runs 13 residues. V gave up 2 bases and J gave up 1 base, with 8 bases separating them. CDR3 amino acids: CSVERGTNTEAFF. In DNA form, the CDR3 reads TGCAGCGTTGAACGGGGAACGAACACTGAAGCTTTCTTT.